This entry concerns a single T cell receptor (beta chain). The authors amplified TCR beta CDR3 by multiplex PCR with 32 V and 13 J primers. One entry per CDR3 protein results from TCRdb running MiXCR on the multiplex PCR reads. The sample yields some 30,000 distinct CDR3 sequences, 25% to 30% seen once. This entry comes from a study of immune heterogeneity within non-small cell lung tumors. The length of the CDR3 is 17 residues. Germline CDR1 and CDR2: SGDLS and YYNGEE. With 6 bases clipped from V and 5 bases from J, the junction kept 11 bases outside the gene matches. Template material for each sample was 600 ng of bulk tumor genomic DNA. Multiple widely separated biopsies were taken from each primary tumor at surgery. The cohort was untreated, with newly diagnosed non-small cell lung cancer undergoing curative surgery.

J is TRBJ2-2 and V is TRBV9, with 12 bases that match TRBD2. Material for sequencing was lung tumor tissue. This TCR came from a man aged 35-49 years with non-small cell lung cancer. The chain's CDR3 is CASIAHGLAGSTGELFF. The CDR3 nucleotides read TGTGCCAGCATCGCGCATGGACTAGCGGGATCTACCGGGGAGCTGTTTTTT.